The clone carrying this TCR beta chain was counted only a few times. The antigen is unknown. In the PCR, 60 Vbeta and 13 Jbeta primers were used. As processed by the authors: Unique TCR beta chains totaled 65 million to 95 million in a later count, with about 11 million of them shared. Clones were read by immunoSEQ multiplex PCR, and TCRdb kept only the in-frame ones, dropping some. V and J calls and clone size follow that table, whereas D and trimming were derived from the DNA. The sample has approximately 100,000 clones; roughly 80% are singletons. This sample was taken from a study of cytomegalovirus exposure and HLA in healthy donors. Study as a whole: Around 78 million unique TCR sequences came from HLA-typed donors in an early release. Study conclusions and caveats: Some TCR beta chains (roughly 160 of them) were listed as cytomegalovirus-associated. In a later analysis, HLA-associated TCR beta chains were more clonally expanded than equally common others.

Trimming cost V 2 bases and J 6 bases, with 9 bases left between them. Germline V gives CDR1 SGHDT, CDR2 YYEEEE. The CDR3 length is 13 residues. The TCR was taken from a female donor in good health and CMV-seronegative. The sample consisted of PBMCs. J is TRBJ2-1 and V is TRBV5-6; possible D gene TRBD2, 5 bases. The CDR3 sequence: CASSFGRGNEQFF. CDR3 DNA: TGTGCCAGCAGCTTTGGCCGGGGCAATGAGCAGTTCTTC.